These 30 T cell receptor beta chains share one sample of origin, sequenced in a study of shared clonotypes between healthy human individuals. Repertoires were generated with immunoSEQ multiplex PCR, while TCRdb's copy carries only in-frame clones and drops some. Found here are fewer than 1.8 million clones, approximately 98.5% of them singletons; the top ten hold around 0.33%. The specimen sequenced was naive CD4+ T cells sorted from blood. Subset of the sample: CD45RA+ positively selected. Receptors originate from a man younger than 45 in good health.

V usage is TRBV5-4 and J usage is TRBJ2-7; TRBD1 matches 7 bases. CDR1 SGHNT and CDR2 YYREEE come from the germline V gene (reference sequence). This CDR3 is 13 amino acids long. V gave up 4 bases and J gave up 5 bases; unmatched junction bases: 6. The CDR3 protein is CASSPDRVHEQYF. In nucleotides, the CDR3 is TGTGCCAGCAGCCCCGACAGGGTCCACGAGCAGTACTTC. The full variable domain, rest sourced from reference TRBV5-4 and TRBJ2-7, is ETGVTQSPTHLIKTRGQQVTLRCSSQSGHNTVSWYQQALGQGPQFIFQYYREEENGRGNFPPRFSGLQFPNYSSELNVNALELDDSALYLCASSPDRVHEQYFGPGTRLTVT.

The J gene is TRBJ1-1, the V gene TRBV6-6; 9 nucleotides line up with TRBD1. J was trimmed by 4 bases and V by 6 bases; bases with no gene match: 6. The CDR3 is 14 residues long. Per the germline V gene, CDR1 is MNHNY and CDR2 is SVGAGI (reference sequence). The CDR3 nucleotides are TGTGCCAGCAGCACACAGGGGGCCCGCACTGAAGCTTTCTTT. Protein sequence: CASSTQGARTEAFF.

The rearrangement links TRBV6-1 to TRBJ2-7, with no clear D. V shed 3 bases and J shed 3 bases, with 9 bases lying between them. The CDR3 covers 13 residues. Per the germline V gene, CDR1 is MNHNS and CDR2 is SASEGT. The CDR3 DNA reads as TGTGCCAGCAGTGACGGCGGAAACTACGAGCAGTACTTC. It encodes CASSDGGNYEQYF.

The J gene is TRBJ2-2, the V gene TRBV18; the D gene is possibly TRBD1 (5 bases). Germline CDR1 reads KGHSH; CDR2 reads LQKENI. The CDR3 length is 13 residues. Trimming took off 5 bases at V and 5 bases at J, with 9 bases between the two ends. The DNA of the CDR3 is TGTGCCAGCTCATTCCCAGGGACCGGGGAGCTGTTTTTT. This translates into CASSFPGTGELFF.

The chain combines TRBV7-3 with TRBJ2-1; TRBD2 aligns across 9 bases. The germline gives CDR1 SGHTA, CDR2 FQGTGA. The CDR3 has 15 amino acids. The V segment lost 1 base and the J segment 4 bases; nucleotides outside the gene matches: 2. For the CDR3, the DNA is TGTGCCAGCAGCTTAAGCGGGAGGGAATACAATGAGCAGTTCTTC. Its translation is CASSLSGREYNEQFF.

J is TRBJ2-5 and V is TRBV6-6; TRBD2 agrees at 8 bases. The CDR3 totals 15 residues. V trimming: 2 bases; J trimming: 3 bases; junction bases outside the gene matches: 5. Looked up from germline, CDR1 is MNHNY and CDR2 is SVGAGI (reference sequence). CDR3 in amino acids: CASSYPLAGEETQYF. The CDR3 DNA sequence: TGTGCCAGCAGTTACCCTCTAGCGGGTGAAGAGACCCAGTACTTC.

The chain carries TRBV15 and TRBJ2-2; D possibly corresponds to TRBD1 (5 bases). V was cut by 3 bases and J by 5 bases, with 7 bases left in between. CDR1 and CDR2 (germline): LNHNV, YYDKDF (reference sequence). The CDR3 is 13 residues long. This CDR3 is CATSRAGTGELFF. The DNA of the CDR3 is TGTGCCACCAGCAGGGCAGGGACCGGGGAGCTGTTTTTT.

The CDR3 DNA follows: TGTGCCAGCAGTGACTCGCCCGGCAGTTCGCAGTTCTTC. This codes for CASSDSPGSSQFF. J is TRBJ2-1 and V is TRBV6-4; D remains unclear. Between the trimmed V and J ends, which lost 0 bases and 12 bases, there was a span of 12 bases. This CDR3 region has 13 residues. The germline CDR1 and CDR2 sequences are MRHNA and SNTAGT.

As for this clone: Other DNA sequences from this sample encode an identical CDR3 as well. This chain links TRBV7-9 with TRBJ2-5; D is unclear. V was trimmed by 5 bases and J by 4 bases, leaving 5 bases between them. CDR3 size: 11 residues. CDR1 and CDR2 from the germline V gene are SEHNR and FQNEAQ (reference sequence). The CDR3 here is CASSPAETQYF. The CDR3 coding sequence is TGTGCCAGCAGCCCCGCAGAGACCCAGTACTTC.

The chain is built from TRBV27 and TRBJ2-7; 7 bases align to TRBD1. Per the germline V gene, CDR1 is MNHEY and CDR2 is SMNVEV (reference sequence). The CDR3 sequence is 14 residues long. V lost 4 bases to trimming and J lost 5 bases; unmatched junction nucleotides: 8. The CDR3 reads CASSYSGTADEQYF. The CDR3 DNA sequence: TGTGCCAGCAGTTACTCCGGGACAGCCGACGAGCAGTACTTC.

The chain recombines TRBV7-9 with TRBJ2-6, with D unclear. The CDR3 contains 17 residues. V was clipped by 9 bases and J by 4 bases, with 22 bases between them. Germline V gives CDR1 SEHNR, CDR2 FQNEAQ (reference sequence). CDR3 in DNA: TGTGCCAGTAATAAAGACCGTATATCGTCAGGGGCCAACGTCCTGACTTTC. It translates to CASNKDRISSGANVLTF. Based on the CDR3 plus reference TRBV7-9 and TRBJ2-6, the full variable domain is DTGVSQNPRHKITKRGQNVTFRCDPISEHNRLYWYRQTLGQGPEFLTYFQNEAQLEKSRLLSDRFSAERPKGSFSTLEIQRTEQGDSAMYLCASNKDRISSGANVLTFGAGSRLTVL.

The CDR3 DNA is TGCAGCGTTGGGTTGGTCCAACCCACAGATACGCAGTATTTT. It specifies CSVGLVQPTDTQYF. V usage is TRBV29-1 and J usage is TRBJ2-3; D gene unclear. From germline, CDR1 is SQVTM and CDR2 ANQGSEA. The CDR3 has 14 amino acids. Trimming stripped 4 bases from V and 2 bases from J, with 13 bases between.

The chain couples TRBV19 to TRBJ1-3, with D possibly matching TRBD1 (5 bases). Between the trimmed V and J ends, which lost 6 bases and 0 bases, there was a span of 12 bases. Germline-derived CDR1 and CDR2 are LNHDA and SQIVND (reference sequence). The CDR3 extends over 15 amino acids. The CDR3, as DNA: TGTGCCAGTAGGCCCCAGGGAAGCTCTGGAAACACCATATATTTT. Its protein is CASRPQGSSGNTIYF.

J is TRBJ2-3 and V is TRBV7-2; no clear D gene. Germline CDR1 SGHTA, CDR2 FQGNSA. Trimming shortened V by 4 bases and J by 6 bases, and 14 bases separated the two germline ends. The CDR3 is 14 amino acids. As DNA, the CDR3 is TGTGCCAGCAGCTCGAAATCGCGCGCGGATACGCAGTATTTT. It specifies CASSSKSRADTQYF.

This clone is a singleton in its sample. The chain carries TRBV28 and TRBJ2-7; D ambiguous. V was shortened by 2 bases and J by 1 base, with 6 bases between the two germline ends. The CDR3 runs to 13 residues. Germline CDR1 is MDHEN and CDR2 is SYDVKM. CDR3 DNA: TGTGCCAGCAGTTTAGCTTTTTCCTACGAGCAGTACTTC. Translating it yields CASSLAFSYEQYF.

The V and J genes are TRBV18 and TRBJ1-2; no clear D. CDR3 length equals 12 residues. Trimming removed 2 bases from V and 6 bases from J, with 7 bases in between. Germline V gene sequence: CDR1 KGHSH, CDR2 LQKENI. The CDR3 sequence: CASSPGVNGYTF. Written as DNA, the CDR3 is TGTGCCAGCTCACCAGGGGTCAATGGCTACACCTTC.

Concerning this clone itself: Other DNA sequences in the same sample also yield this CDR3. The chain joins TRBV6-5 to TRBJ2-7; tentatively, D is TRBD1 (6 bases). This CDR3 comprises 11 residues. Germline-derived CDR1 and CDR2 are MNHEY and SVGAGI. Trimming left V 6 bases short and J 6 bases short, with 9 bases between. As DNA, the CDR3 is TGTGCCAGCAGACAGGGTGGCGAGCAGTACTTC. The encoded protein is CASRQGGEQYF.

The chain joins TRBV7-3 to TRBJ2-3, with TRBD2 identical over 8 bases. Germline CDR1 SGHTA, CDR2 FQGTGA. V lost 5 bases, J lost 0 bases, and 7 bases stayed unmatched. This CDR3 contains 16 residues. The CDR3 region is CASSPRTSWSTDTQYF. In DNA form, the CDR3 reads TGTGCCAGCAGCCCGCGGACTAGCTGGAGCACAGATACGCAGTATTTT.

The CDR3 DNA reads TGTGCCAGCTCACCGGCTGGGGGGTCGAACAATGAGCAGTTCTTC. It encodes CASSPAGGSNNEQFF. The J gene is TRBJ2-1, the V gene TRBV18, with D possibly TRBD2 on 6 matching bases. Germline V gene sequence: CDR1 KGHSH, CDR2 LQKENI. The CDR3 loop spans 15 amino acids. The V and J ends lost 3 bases and 5 bases respectively, with 14 bases between them.

The chain joins TRBV7-9 to TRBJ2-5; D gene unclear. Germline V gene data show CDR1 as SEHNR and CDR2 as FQNEAQ (reference sequence). CDR3 size: 11 residues. V dropped 3 bases and J dropped 5 bases, with 4 bases sitting between them. The CDR3: CASSFMETQYF. CDR3 in DNA: TGTGCCAGCAGCTTTATGGAGACCCAGTACTTC.

This chain uses TRBV9 with TRBJ1-4; 8 bases are shared with TRBD1. The CDR3 covers 17 residues. V gave up 3 bases and J gave up 6 bases; unmatched junction bases: 13. CDR1 and CDR2 (germline): SGDLS, YYNGEE. Here the CDR3 DNA reads TGTGCCAGCAGCGCTCGTTTGACGGGACAGGTTGATGAAAAACTGTTTTTT. Its translation: CASSARLTGQVDEKLFF.

The rearrangement uses TRBV10-3 and TRBJ2-5, with TRBD2 matching over 9 bases. V lost 10 bases to trimming and J lost 5 bases; unmatched junction nucleotides: 8. Germline CDR1 ENHRY, CDR2 SYGVKD. The CDR3 extends over 13 amino acids. The CDR3 loop reads CATGGAGGETQYF. The CDR3 nucleotides read TGTGCCACGGGCGGCGCGGGGGGGGAGACCCAGTACTTC.

The gene calls are TRBV5-1 and TRBJ1-4; D uncertain. CDR1 and CDR2 from the germline V gene are SGHRS and YFSETQ. The V and J ends lost 5 bases and 8 bases respectively, with 19 bases between them. This CDR3 is 15 amino acids long. This CDR3 is CASRLMGQFEEKLFF. The CDR3 DNA sequence: TGCGCCAGCAGATTGATGGGTCAGTTTGAGGAAAAACTGTTTTTT. Drawing the rest from reference TRBV5-1 and TRBJ1-4, the complete variable domain is KAGVTQTPRYLIKTRGQQVTLSCSPISGHRSVSWYQQTPGQGLQFLFEYFSETQRNKGNFPGRFSGRQFSNSRSEMNVSTLELGDSALYLCASRLMGQFEEKLFFGSGTQLSVL.

The rearrangement uses TRBV7-2 and TRBJ1-2, with D uncertain. Trimming removed 6 bases at V and 8 bases at J, with 19 bases between. CDR3 length equals 14 residues. CDR1 and CDR2 (germline): SGHTA, FQGNSA. For the CDR3, the DNA is TGTGCCAGCAGGTCCGGCAGTAGCTACTCCGGCTACACCTTC. As protein: CASRSGSSYSGYTF.

The chain combines TRBV5-1 with TRBJ1-1, with D possibly TRBD1 on 5 matching bases. CDR1 is SGHRS, CDR2 YFSETQ, per germline. CDR3 length equals 16 residues. Trimming took off 2 bases at V and 5 bases at J, with 19 bases between the two ends. CDR3 residues: CASSLGVVRAGTEAFF. DNA of the CDR3: TGCGCCAGCAGCTTAGGGGTCGTCAGGGCGGGTACTGAAGCTTTCTTT.

DNA of the CDR3: TGCGCCAGCACCCGGGGCAGGGGGCGCGTCCTAACTGAAGCTTTCTTT. It is translated as CASTRGRGRVLTEAFF. This sequence joins TRBV5-1 and TRBJ1-1, with 8 bases that match TRBD1. Germline values: CDR1 SGHRS, CDR2 YFSETQ. There are 16 residues in the CDR3. The ends lost 6 bases at V and 5 bases at J; junction bases unmatched: 15.

This chain links TRBV5-4 with TRBJ2-7; a possible D gene is TRBD2 (5 bases). Germline V gene data show CDR1 as SGHNT and CDR2 as YYREEE (reference sequence). This CDR3 has 17 amino acids. V was trimmed by 0 bases and J by 6 bases, leaving 22 bases between them. CDR3 nucleotides: TGTGCCAGCAGCTTGGGAGGGAGAACTAGGATCGGTCTCGAGCAGTACTTC. Its protein is CASSLGGRTRIGLEQYF.

The chain is built from TRBV7-8 and TRBJ1-1; D may be TRBD1 (6 bases). The CDR3 totals 13 residues. The germline gives CDR1 SGHVS, CDR2 FQNEAQ. The V end was cut by 5 bases, the J end by 7 bases, with 14 bases between. This CDR3 is CASSTLDSFEAFF. The CDR3 nucleotides read TGTGCCAGCAGCACGTTGGACAGCTTTGAAGCTTTCTTT.

The rearrangement links TRBV29-1 to TRBJ2-3; D might be TRBD1 or TRBD2, each matching 6 bases. Trimming pared 2 bases from V and 5 bases from J, leaving 14 bases between. Per the germline V gene, CDR1 is SQVTM and CDR2 is ANQGSEA. This CDR3 contains 14 residues. In DNA, the CDR3 is TGCAGCGTTGAAAAAGGGGGGATCGGAGATACGCAGTATTTT. Translating it yields CSVEKGGIGDTQYF.

The count of this clone is one. This chain uses TRBV7-9 with TRBJ1-4; the D gene is possibly TRBD1 (5 bases). Trimming pared 2 bases from V and 7 bases from J, leaving 14 bases between. There are 15 residues in the CDR3. Germline CDR1 reads SEHNR; CDR2 reads FQNEAQ (reference sequence). For the CDR3, the DNA is TGTGCCAGCAGCTTACTTGGACAAGTGGGTGAAAAACTGTTTTTT. Protein product: CASSLLGQVGEKLFF.